This TCR beta chain originates from a study of shared clonotypes between healthy human individuals. DNA at around 210 ng, tens of thousands of T cell genomes, went into sorted-subset replicate PCRs. TCRdb's copy holds only in-frame clones and misses some; the assay was immunoSEQ multiplex PCR. Here the sample spans about 1.5 million clones, more than 95% being singletons. This receptor was identified in a man aged 30-40 years in good health. Sequenced input: naive CD4+ T cells sorted from blood. Subset specified: CD45RA+ positively selected.

Here the CDR3 DNA reads TGTGCCAGCAGCGGCGGACCACTTAGCAATCAGCCCCAGCATTTT. Encoded protein: CASSGGPLSNQPQHF. V usage is TRBV9 and J usage is TRBJ1-5; D unresolved. From germline, CDR1 is SGDLS and CDR2 YYNGEE. The CDR3 runs 15 residues. V shed 3 bases and J shed 0 bases, with 10 bases lying between them.